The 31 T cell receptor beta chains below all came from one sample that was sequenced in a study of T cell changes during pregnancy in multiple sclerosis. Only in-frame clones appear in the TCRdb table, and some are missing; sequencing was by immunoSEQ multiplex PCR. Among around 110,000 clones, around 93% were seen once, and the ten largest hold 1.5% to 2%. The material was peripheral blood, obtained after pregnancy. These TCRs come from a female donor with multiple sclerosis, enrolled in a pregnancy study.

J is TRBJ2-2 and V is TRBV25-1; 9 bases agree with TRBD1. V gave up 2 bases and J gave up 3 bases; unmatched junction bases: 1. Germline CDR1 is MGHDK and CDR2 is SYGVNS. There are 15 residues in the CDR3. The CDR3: CASSEGTGYTGELFF. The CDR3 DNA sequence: TGTGCCAGCAGTGAAGGGACAGGGTACACCGGGGAGCTGTTTTTT.

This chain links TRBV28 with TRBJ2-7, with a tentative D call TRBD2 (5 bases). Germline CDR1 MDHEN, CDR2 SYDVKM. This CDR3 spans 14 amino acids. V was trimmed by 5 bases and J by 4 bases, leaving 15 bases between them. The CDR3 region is CASSGVGLVYEQYF. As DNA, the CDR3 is TGTGCCAGCAGTGGGGTAGGACTCGTGTACGAGCAGTACTTC.

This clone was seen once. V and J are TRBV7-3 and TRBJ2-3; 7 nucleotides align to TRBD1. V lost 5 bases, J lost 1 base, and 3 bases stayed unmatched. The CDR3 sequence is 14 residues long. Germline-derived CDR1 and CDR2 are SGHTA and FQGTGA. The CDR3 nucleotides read TGTGCCAGCAGCCGAGACAGGGGCACAGATACGCAGTATTTT. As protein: CASSRDRGTDTQYF.

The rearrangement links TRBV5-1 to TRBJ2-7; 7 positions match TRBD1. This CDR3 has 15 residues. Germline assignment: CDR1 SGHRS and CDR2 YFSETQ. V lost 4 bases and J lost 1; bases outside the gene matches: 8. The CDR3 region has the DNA TGCGCCAGCAGCCTGGGACGGACAGGTTCCTACGAGCAGTACTTC. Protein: CASSLGRTGSYEQYF.

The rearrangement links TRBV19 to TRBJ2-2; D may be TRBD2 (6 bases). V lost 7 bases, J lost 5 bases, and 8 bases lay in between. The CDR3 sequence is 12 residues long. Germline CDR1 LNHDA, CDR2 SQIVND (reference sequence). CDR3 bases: TGTGCCAGTATTGGGGGGACCGGGGAGCTGTTTTTT. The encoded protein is CASIGGTGELFF. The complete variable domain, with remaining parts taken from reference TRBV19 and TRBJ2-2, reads DGGITQSPKYLFRKEGQNVTLSCEQNLNHDAMYWYRQDPGQGLRLIYYSQIVNDFQKGDIAEGYSVSREKKESFPLTVTSAQKNPTAFYLCASIGGTGELFFGEGSRLTVL.

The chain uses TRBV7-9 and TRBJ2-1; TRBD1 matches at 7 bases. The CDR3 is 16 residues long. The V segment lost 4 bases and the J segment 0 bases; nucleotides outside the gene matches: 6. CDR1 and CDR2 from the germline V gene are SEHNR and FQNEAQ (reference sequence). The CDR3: CASSWDSYSSYNEQFF. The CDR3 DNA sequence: TGTGCCAGCAGCTGGGACAGCTACAGCTCCTACAATGAGCAGTTCTTC. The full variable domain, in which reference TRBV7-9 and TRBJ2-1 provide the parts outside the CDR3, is DTGVSQNPRHKITKRGQNVTFRCDPISEHNRLYWYRQTLGQGPEFLTYFQNEAQLEKSRLLSDRFSAERPKGSFSTLEIQRTEQGDSAMYLCASSWDSYSSYNEQFFGPGTRLTVL.

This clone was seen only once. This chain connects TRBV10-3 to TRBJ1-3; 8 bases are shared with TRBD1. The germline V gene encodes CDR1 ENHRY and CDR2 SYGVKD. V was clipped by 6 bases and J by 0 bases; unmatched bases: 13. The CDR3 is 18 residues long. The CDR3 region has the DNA TGTGCCATCAGGGGTACGTACAGGGGGGAAGACTCTGGAAACACCATATATTTT. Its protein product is CAIRGTYRGEDSGNTIYF.

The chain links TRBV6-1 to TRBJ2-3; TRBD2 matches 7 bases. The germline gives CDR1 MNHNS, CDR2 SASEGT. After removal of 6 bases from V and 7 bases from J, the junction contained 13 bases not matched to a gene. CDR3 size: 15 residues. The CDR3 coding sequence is TGTGCCAGCAGACCGAGCGGGATCCCAGGGCATACGCAGTATTTT. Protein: CASRPSGIPGHTQYF.

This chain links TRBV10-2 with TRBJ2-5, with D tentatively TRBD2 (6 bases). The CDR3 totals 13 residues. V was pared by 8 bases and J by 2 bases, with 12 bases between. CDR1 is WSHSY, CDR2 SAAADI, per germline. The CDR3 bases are TGCGCCAGCCTGCGGGGCCAGCAAGAGACCCAGTACTTC. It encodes CASLRGQQETQYF.

CDR3 DNA sequence: TGTGCCAGCAGCTTTACCAGCTTGGGACTAGCAATCTCCTACGAGCAGTACTTC. Protein sequence: CASSFTSLGLAISYEQYF. The chain joins TRBV7-9 to TRBJ2-7, with 9 bases aligning to TRBD2. Trimming removed 3 bases from V and 0 bases from J; junction bases left unmatched: 12. CDR3 length equals 18 residues. Germline assignment: CDR1 SEHNR and CDR2 FQNEAQ (reference sequence).

The DNA for the CDR3 is TGTGCCAGCAGCATCGGACAGGGTGACACTGAAGCTTTCTTT. Protein: CASSIGQGDTEAFF. This chain joins TRBV9 and TRBJ1-1, with 8 bases identical to TRBD1. Unmatched junction bases numbered 5, after V lost 4 bases and J lost 3 bases. This CDR3 is built from 14 residues. CDR1 SGDLS and CDR2 YYNGEE come from the germline V gene.

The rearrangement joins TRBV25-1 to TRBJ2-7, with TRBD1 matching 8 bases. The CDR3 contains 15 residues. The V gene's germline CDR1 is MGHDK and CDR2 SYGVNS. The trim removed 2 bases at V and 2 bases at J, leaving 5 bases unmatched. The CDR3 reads CASSEPRQGPYEQYF. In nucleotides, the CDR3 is TGTGCCAGCAGTGAACCACGACAGGGGCCCTACGAGCAGTACTTC.

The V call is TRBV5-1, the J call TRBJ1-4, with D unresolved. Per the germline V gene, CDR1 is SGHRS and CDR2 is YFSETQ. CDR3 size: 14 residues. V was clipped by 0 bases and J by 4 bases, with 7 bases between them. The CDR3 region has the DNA TGCGCCAGCAGCTTGGGTCTGCGTAATGAAAAACTGTTTTTT. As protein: CASSLGLRNEKLFF.

DNA for the CDR3: TGTGCCAGTAGTAGTGGTTCGAGCACTGAAGCTTTCTTT. The encoded protein is CASSSGSSTEAFF. V is TRBV19 and J is TRBJ1-1, with D uncertain. The CDR3 contains 13 residues. V lost 4 bases to trimming and J lost 4 bases, with 10 bases between them. Germline V gene data show CDR1 as LNHDA and CDR2 as SQIVND (reference sequence). The full variable domain, completed using reference TRBV19 and TRBJ1-1, is DGGITQSPKYLFRKEGQNVTLSCEQNLNHDAMYWYRQDPGQGLRLIYYSQIVNDFQKGDIAEGYSVSREKKESFPLTVTSAQKNPTAFYLCASSSGSSTEAFFGQGTRLTVV.

CDR3 DNA: TGTGCCAGCAGCTTAGTGACAGGACAGGGTGAGCAGTTCTTC. Its translation is CASSLVTGQGEQFF. The V and J genes are TRBV7-3 and TRBJ2-1; 8 nucleotides align to TRBD1. Germline V gene lookup returns CDR1 SGHTA and CDR2 FQGTGA. After removal of 2 bases from V and 9 bases from J, the junction contained 6 bases not matched to a gene. This CDR3 has 14 residues.

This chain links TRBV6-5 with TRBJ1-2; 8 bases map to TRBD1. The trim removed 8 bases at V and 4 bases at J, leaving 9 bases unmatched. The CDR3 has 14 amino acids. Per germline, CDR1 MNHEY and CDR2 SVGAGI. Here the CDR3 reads CASRTTGEFYGYTF. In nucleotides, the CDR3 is TGTGCCAGCCGGACGACAGGGGAGTTCTATGGCTACACCTTC.

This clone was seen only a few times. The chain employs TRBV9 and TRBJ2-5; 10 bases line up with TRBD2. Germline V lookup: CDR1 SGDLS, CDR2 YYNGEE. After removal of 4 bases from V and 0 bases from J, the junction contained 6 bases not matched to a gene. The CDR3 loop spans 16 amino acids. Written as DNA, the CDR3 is TGTGCCAGCAGCATAGCGGGAGGTACACACCAAGAGACCCAGTACTTC. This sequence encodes CASSIAGGTHQETQYF.

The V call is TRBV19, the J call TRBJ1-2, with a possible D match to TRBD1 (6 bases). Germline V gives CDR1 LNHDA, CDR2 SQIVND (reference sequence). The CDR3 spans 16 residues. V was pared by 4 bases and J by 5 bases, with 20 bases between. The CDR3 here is CASSTSTGFGLYGYTF. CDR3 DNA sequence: TGTGCCAGTAGTACCTCGACAGGATTCGGCTTGTATGGCTACACCTTC.

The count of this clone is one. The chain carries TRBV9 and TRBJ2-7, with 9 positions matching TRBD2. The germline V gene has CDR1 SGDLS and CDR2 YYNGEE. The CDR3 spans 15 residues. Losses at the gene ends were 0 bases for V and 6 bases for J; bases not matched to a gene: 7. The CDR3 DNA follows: TGTGCCAGCAGCGTAGGTGGTAGCGGGAGAAGCGAGCAGTACTTC. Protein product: CASSVGGSGRSEQYF.

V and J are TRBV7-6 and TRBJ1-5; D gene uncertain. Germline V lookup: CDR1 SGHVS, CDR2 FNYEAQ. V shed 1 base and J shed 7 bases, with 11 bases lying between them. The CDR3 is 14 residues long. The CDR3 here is CASSLEVGGQPQHF. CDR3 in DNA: TGTGCCAGCAGCTTAGAGGTGGGAGGACAGCCCCAGCATTTT. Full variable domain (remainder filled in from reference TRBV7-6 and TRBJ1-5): GAGVSQSPRYKVTKRGQDVALRCDPISGHVSLYWYRQALGQGPEFLTYFNYEAQQDKSGLPNDRFSAERPEGSISTLTIQRTEQRDSAMYRCASSLEVGGQPQHFGDGTRLSIL.

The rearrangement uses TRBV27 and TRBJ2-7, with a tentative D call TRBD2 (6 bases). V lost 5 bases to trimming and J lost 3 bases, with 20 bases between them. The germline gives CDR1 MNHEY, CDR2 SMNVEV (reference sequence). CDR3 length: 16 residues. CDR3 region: CASSGPGGRAVYEQYF. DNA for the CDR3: TGTGCCAGCAGTGGACCCGGGGGTCGGGCGGTCTACGAGCAGTACTTC.

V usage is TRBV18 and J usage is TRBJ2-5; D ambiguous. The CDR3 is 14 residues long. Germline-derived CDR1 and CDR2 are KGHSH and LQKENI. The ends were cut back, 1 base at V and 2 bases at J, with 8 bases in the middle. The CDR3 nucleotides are TGTGCCAGCTCACCACTGTTAGATCAAGAGACCCAGTACTTC. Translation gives CASSPLLDQETQYF.

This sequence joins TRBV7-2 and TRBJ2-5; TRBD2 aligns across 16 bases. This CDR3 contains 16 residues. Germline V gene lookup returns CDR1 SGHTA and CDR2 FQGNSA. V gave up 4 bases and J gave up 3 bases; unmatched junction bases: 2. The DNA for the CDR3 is TGTGCCAGCAGCTGGGGACTAGCGGGGGGGGAAGAGACCCAGTACTTC. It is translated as CASSWGLAGGEETQYF.

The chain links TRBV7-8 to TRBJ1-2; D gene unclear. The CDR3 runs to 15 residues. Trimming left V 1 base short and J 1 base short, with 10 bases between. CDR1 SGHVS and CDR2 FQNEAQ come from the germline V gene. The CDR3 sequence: CASSLELQNNYGYTF. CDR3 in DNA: TGTGCCAGCAGCTTAGAATTGCAGAATAACTATGGCTACACCTTC. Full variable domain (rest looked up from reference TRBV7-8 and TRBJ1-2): GAGVSQSPRYKVAKRGQDVALRCDPISGHVSLFWYQQALGQGPEFLTYFQNEAQLDKSGLPSDRFFAERPEGSVSTLKIQRTQQEDSAVYLCASSLELQNNYGYTFGSGTRLTVV.

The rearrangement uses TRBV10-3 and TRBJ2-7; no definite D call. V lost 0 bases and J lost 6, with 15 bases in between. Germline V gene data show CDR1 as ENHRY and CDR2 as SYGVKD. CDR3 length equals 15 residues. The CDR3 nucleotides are TGTGCCATCAGTGAGTCGAGGCGAGGAGAGCGCGAGCAGTACTTC. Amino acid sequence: CAISESRRGEREQYF.

CDR3 sequence: CAWSYLGTGQEKLFF. CDR3 DNA sequence: TGTGCCTGGAGTTACCTCGGGACAGGACAAGAAAAACTGTTTTTT. J is TRBJ1-4 and V is TRBV30; TRBD1 matches 8 bases. Germline CDR1 and CDR2: GTSNPN and SVGIG (reference sequence). V was clipped by 2 bases and J by 8 bases; unmatched bases: 10. The CDR3 runs to 15 residues.

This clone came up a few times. CDR3 in amino acids: CAWSVEQMNTEAFF. The CDR3 nucleotides are TGTGCCTGGAGTGTAGAACAAATGAACACTGAAGCTTTCTTT. This chain connects TRBV30 to TRBJ1-1; no firm D call. V was clipped by 0 bases and J by 0 bases, with 8 bases between them. Germline-derived CDR1 and CDR2 are GTSNPN and SVGIG (reference sequence). This CDR3 contains 14 residues. The entire variable domain, with the rest obtained from reference TRBV30 and TRBJ1-1, is as follows: SQTIHQWPATLVQPVGSPLSLECTVEGTSNPNLYWYRQAAGRGLQLLFYSVGIGQISSEVPQNLSASRPQDRQFILSSKKLLLSDSGFYLCAWSVEQMNTEAFFGQGTRLTVV.

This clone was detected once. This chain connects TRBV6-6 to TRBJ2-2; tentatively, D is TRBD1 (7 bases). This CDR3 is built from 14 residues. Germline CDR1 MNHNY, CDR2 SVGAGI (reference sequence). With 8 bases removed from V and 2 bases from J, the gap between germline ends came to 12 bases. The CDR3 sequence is CASGGTANTGELFF. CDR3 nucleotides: TGTGCCAGCGGGGGGACAGCTAACACCGGGGAGCTGTTTTTT.

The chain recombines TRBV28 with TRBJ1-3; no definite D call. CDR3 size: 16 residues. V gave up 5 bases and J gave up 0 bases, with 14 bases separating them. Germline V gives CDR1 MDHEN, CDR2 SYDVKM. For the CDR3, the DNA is TGTGCCAGCAGTCACATTCTGGGAGACTCTGGAAACACCATATATTTT. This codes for CASSHILGDSGNTIYF.

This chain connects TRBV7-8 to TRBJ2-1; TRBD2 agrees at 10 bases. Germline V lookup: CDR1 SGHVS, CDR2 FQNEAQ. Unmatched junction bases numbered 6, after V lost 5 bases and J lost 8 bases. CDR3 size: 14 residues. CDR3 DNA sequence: TGTGCCAGCAGCCATAGCGGGAGGTTCCATGAGCAGTTCTTC. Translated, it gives CASSHSGRFHEQFF.

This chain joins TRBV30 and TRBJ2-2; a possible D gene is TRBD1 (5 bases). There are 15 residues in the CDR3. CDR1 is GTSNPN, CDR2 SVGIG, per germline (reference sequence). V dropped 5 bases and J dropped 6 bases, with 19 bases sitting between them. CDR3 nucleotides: TGTGCCTGGGCTTCGACGGCAGGGATGGCCGGGGAGCTGTTTTTT. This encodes CAWASTAGMAGELFF.